The present entry profiles one TCR beta chain with its context. The sample holds a few counts of this clonotype. Its antigen is unknown. The record has no base qualities; no much larger clone is one base away. The sample is drawn from a study of regulatory T cells in long-lasting Graves disease (dated by TCRdb to the early 2020s). For the wider study: To count as having persistent Graves' disease, a patient had to have received antithyroid drug treatment for over 5 years with TSH receptor autoantibodies remaining persistently positive. This study used TCR sequencing and RNA sequencing of peripheral blood to compare persistent Graves' disease patients against newly diagnosed Graves' disease patients. The study was registered as a clinical trial and conducted in China. A total of approximately 35 samples underwent TCR sequencing: about 13 from persistent and roughly 20 from newly diagnosed Graves' disease patients. On average, persistent Graves' disease patients in the clinical cohort had been on antithyroid drugs for around ten years. What the study reported, not specific to this receptor: More public clonotypes were shared among persistent patients (roughly 2,900) than among newly diagnosed patients (roughly 960). Because the primary lesion, thyroid tissue, could not be accessed, the study looked at peripheral blood alone. Preferential use of TRBV28, TRBJ1-2 and TRBJ2-5 was observed in persistent disease, whereas TRBV20-1 and TRBJ2-1 were favored in newly diagnosed disease. Only the TCR beta chain was sequenced and analyzed. The authors acknowledged the small sample size as a limitation that may reduce accuracy. Compared with newly diagnosed patients, persistent Graves' disease patients had lower TCR Shannon entropy and fewer highly expanded clones, which suggests clonal expansion.

The cysteine opens and the phenylalanine closes a CDR3 of 14 amino acids. Just the 42-base CDR3 DNA is kept, in frame starting at base 1. The V end loses 4 bases and the J end loses 4 bases, and a stretch of 14 bases separates them. The germline V gene encodes CDR1 SGHRS and CDR2 YFSETQ. What this sample's time point label stands for: persistent/refractory GD, antithyroid drugs over 5 years with positive TRAb. For both TCR sequencing and RNA sequencing, RNA was extracted from PBMCs in TRIzol. Graves' disease was diagnosed according to American Thyroid Association guidelines. The patients came from an endocrinology department in Xi'an, China. Each patient gave roughly 8.4 milliliters of peripheral blood, collected in an EDTA anticoagulant tube. Ficoll Paque Plus density gradient separation was used to isolate PBMCs, and no further T cell sorting was performed. An Agilent 2100 Bioanalyzer and agarose gel were used to assess RNA quality, and a NanoDrop 2000 was used to measure RNA concentration.

Library generation was performed with multiplex PCR. Sequenced using an Illumina HiSeq 4000. CDR3 regions were amplified by Arm-PCR with iRepertoire HTBI primers to construct TCR beta libraries. Before sequencing, the PCR products went through gel purification. As for the authors' bioinformatics: Across samples, 60 to 80 TRBV and 15 or so TRBJ segments were identified and used for gene usage analysis of CDR3 amino acid clonotypes. COPE and FqMerger were used to merge the filtered high-quality paired reads into contigs. Contigs were aligned with BLAST to IMGT TRBV, TRBD and TRBJ reference genes, and CDR3 was defined per IMGT. Any clonotype with a frequency above 0.1% was classified as a highly expanded clone. Shannon entropy was used to measure repertoire diversity, and the Gini coefficient was used to measure V-J evenness. A clonotype found in more than one individual was treated as public. TCRdb reprocessing: public reads trimmed at Q25 with fastp, clones called with MiXCR, in-frame beta chains kept. Rows with one shared CDR3 protein collapse into an entry with the most common genes and DNA. The V and J calls reflect TCRdb's pipeline rather than the authors' work. Across this sample there are about 660,000 distinct CDR3 sequences, with about 30% seen only once. The ten largest make up 40% to 55% of the sample.

The chain links TRBV5-1 with TRBJ1-1; a tentative D call is TRBD1 (6 bases match). The TCR was taken from a female donor with Graves disease. The material was peripheral blood mononuclear cells (PBMCs), obtained when the disease was refractory, from a patient treated with antithyroid drugs. The CDR3 sequence is CASSTASGVTEAFF. The DNA sequence is as follows: TGCGCCAGCAGCACAGCATCAGGGGTCACTGAAGCTTTCTTT.